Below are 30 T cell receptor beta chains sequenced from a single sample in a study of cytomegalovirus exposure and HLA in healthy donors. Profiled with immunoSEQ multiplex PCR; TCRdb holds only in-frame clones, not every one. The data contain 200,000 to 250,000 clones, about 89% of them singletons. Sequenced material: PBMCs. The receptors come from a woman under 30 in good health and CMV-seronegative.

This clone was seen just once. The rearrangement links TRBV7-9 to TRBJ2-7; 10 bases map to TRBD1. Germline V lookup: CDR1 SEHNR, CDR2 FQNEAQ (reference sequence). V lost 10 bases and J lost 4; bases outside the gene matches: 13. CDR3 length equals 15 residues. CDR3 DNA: TGTGCCACCGAACCGCCTACGGGACAGGGGTACGAGCAGTACTTC. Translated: CATEPPTGQGYEQYF.

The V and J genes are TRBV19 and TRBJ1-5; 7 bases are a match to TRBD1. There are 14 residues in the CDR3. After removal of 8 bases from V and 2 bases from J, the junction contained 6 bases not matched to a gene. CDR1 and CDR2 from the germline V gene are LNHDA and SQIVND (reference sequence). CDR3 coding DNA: TGTGCCAGTCACGACAGGGCGGGCAATCAGCCCCAGCATTTT. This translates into CASHDRAGNQPQHF.

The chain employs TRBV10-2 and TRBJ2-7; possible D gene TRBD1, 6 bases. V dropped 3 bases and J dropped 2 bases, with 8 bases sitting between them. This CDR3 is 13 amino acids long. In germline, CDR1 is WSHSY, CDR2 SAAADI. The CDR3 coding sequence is TGCGCCAGCAGTGATCAGGGGCCCTACGAGCAGTACTTC. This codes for CASSDQGPYEQYF.

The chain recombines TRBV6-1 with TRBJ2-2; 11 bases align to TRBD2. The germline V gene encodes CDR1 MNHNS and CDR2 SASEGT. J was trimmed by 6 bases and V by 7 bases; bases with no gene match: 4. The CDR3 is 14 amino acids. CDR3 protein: CASTASGRSGELFF. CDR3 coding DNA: TGTGCCAGCACGGCTAGCGGGAGGTCCGGGGAGCTGTTTTTT.

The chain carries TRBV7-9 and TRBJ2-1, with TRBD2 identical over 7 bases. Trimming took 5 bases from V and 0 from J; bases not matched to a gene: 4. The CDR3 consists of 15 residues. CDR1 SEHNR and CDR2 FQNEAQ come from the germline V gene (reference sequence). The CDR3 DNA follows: TGTGCCAGCAGCCCAACTAGCGACTCCTACAATGAGCAGTTCTTC. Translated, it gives CASSPTSDSYNEQFF.

Here the CDR3 reads CASSEAQGQGGEKLFF. For the CDR3, the DNA is TGTGCCAGCAGTGAAGCGCAAGGGCAGGGGGGCGAAAAACTGTTTTTT. The chain carries TRBV6-1 and TRBJ1-4, with 7 bases that match TRBD1. The trim removed 0 bases at V and 8 bases at J, leaving 9 bases unmatched. The CDR3 is 16 residues long. Germline CDR1 is MNHNS and CDR2 is SASEGT.

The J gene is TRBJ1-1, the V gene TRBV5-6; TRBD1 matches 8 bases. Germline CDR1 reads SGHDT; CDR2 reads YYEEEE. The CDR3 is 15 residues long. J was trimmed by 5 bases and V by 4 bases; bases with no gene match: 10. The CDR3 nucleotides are TGTGCCAGCAGCCGGCCAGGGGGCGGGTGGACTGAAGCTTTCTTT. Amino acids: CASSRPGGGWTEAFF. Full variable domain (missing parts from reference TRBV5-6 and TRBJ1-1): DAGVTQSPTHLIKTRGQQVTLRCSPKSGHDTVSWYQQALGQGPQFIFQYYEEEERQRGNFPDRFSGHQFPNYSSELNVNALLLGDSALYLCASSRPGGGWTEAFFGQGTRLTVV.

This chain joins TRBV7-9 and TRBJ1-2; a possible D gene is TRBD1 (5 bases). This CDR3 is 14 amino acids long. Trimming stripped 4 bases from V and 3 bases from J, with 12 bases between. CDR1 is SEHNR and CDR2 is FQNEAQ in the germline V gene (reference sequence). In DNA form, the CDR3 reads TGTGCCAGCAGCTGGGGCGGGGGTGACTATGGCTACACCTTC. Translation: CASSWGGGDYGYTF.

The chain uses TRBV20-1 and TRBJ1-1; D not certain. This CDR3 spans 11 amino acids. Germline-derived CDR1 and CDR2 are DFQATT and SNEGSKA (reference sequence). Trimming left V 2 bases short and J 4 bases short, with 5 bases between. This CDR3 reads CSARTVTEAFF. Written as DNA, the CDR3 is TGCAGTGCTAGAACAGTCACTGAAGCTTTCTTT.

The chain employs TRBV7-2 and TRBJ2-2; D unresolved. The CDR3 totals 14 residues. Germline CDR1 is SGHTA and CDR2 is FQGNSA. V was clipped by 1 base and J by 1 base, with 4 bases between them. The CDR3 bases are TGTGCCAGCAGCTTAGGGCTGAACACCGGGGAGCTGTTTTTT. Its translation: CASSLGLNTGELFF.

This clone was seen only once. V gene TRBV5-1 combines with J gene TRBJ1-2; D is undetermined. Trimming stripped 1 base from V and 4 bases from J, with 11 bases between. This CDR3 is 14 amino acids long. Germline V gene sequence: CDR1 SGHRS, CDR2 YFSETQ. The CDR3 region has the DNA TGCGCCAGCAGCTTGCGCCCCGGTGGCTATGGCTACACCTTC. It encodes CASSLRPGGYGYTF.

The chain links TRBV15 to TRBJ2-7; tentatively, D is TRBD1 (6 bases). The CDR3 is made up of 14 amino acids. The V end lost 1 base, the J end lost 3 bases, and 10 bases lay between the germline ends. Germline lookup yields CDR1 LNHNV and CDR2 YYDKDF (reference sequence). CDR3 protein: CATSRGDTDYEQYF. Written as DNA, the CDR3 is TGTGCCACCAGCAGAGGGGACACAGACTACGAGCAGTACTTC.

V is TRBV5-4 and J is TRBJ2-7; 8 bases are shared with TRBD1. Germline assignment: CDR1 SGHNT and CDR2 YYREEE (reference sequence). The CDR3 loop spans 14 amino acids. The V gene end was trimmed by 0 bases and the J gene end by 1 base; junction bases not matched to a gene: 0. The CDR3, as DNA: TGTGCCAGCAGCTTGGGGGACAGGTCCTACGAGCAGTACTTC. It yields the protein CASSLGDRSYEQYF.

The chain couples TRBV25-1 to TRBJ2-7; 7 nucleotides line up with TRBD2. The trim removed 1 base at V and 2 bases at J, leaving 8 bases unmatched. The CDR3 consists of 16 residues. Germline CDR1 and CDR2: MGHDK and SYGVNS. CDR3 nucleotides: TGTGCCAGCAGTGAATTTGGAAGCGGGGATACCTACGAGCAGTACTTC. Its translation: CASSEFGSGDTYEQYF.

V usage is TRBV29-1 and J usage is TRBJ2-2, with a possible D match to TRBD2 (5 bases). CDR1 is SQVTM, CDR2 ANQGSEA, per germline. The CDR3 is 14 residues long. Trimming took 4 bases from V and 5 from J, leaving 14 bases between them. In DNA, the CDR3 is TGCAGCGTTGGTTCTAGGTCGGGAACCGGGGAGCTGTTTTTT. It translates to CSVGSRSGTGELFF.

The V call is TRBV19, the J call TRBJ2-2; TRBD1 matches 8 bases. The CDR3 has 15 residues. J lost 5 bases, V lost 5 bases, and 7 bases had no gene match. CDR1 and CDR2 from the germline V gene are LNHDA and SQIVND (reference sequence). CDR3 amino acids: CASSHITGGTGELFF. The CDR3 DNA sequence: TGTGCCAGTAGTCACATAACAGGGGGGACCGGGGAGCTGTTTTTT.

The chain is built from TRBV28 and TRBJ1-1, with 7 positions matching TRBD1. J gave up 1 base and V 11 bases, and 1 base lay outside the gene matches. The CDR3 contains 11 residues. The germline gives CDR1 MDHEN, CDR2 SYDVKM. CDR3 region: CAGQANTEAFF. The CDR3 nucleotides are TGTGCCGGACAGGCGAACACTGAAGCTTTCTTT.

The CDR3 region is CASSLVVWGQEQYF. The DNA for the CDR3 is TGTGCCAGCAGCTTAGTTGTTTGGGGGCAGGAGCAGTACTTC. The rearrangement uses TRBV7-2 and TRBJ2-7, with D maybe TRBD1 (6 bases). Germline V CDR1 and CDR2: SGHTA, FQGNSA. CDR3 length: 14 residues. V lost 1 base and J 7 bases, leaving 14 bases between the germline ends.

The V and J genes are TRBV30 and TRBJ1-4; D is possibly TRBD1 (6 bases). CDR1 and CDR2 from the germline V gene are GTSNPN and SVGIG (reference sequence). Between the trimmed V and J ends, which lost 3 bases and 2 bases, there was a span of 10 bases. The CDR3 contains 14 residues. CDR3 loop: CAWSTGQTNEKLFF. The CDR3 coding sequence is TGTGCCTGGAGCACCGGACAGACTAATGAAAAACTGTTTTTT.

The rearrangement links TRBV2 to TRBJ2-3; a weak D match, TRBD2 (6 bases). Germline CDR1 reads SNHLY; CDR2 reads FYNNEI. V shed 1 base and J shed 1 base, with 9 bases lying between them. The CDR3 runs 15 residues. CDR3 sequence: CASSEVGGRTDTQYF. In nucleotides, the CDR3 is TGTGCCAGCAGTGAAGTGGGAGGACGCACAGATACGCAGTATTTT. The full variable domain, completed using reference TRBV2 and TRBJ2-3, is EPEVTQTPSHQVTQMGQEVILRCVPISNHLYFYWYRQILGQKVEFLVSFYNNEISEKSEIFDDQFSVERPDGSNFTLKIRSTKLEDSAMYFCASSEVGGRTDTQYFGPGTRLTVL.

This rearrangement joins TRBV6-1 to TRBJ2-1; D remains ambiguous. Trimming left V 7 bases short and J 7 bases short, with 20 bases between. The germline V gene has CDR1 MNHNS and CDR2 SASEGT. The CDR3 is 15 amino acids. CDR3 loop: CASIRPARGVNEQFF. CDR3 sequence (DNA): TGTGCCAGCATTAGGCCGGCCCGAGGAGTGAATGAGCAGTTCTTC.

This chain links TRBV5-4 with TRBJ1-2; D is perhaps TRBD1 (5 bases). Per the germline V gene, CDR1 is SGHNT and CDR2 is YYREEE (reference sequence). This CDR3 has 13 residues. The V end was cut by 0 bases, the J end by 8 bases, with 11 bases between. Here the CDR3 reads CASSLVREGGYTF. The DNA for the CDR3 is TGTGCCAGCAGCTTGGTCAGGGAAGGCGGCTACACCTTC.

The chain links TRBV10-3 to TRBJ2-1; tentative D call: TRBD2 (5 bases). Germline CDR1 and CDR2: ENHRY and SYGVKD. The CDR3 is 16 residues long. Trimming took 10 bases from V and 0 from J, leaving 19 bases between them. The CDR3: CATSRPDFDSYNEQFF. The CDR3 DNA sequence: TGTGCCACCAGCCGACCGGACTTCGACTCCTACAATGAGCAGTTCTTC.

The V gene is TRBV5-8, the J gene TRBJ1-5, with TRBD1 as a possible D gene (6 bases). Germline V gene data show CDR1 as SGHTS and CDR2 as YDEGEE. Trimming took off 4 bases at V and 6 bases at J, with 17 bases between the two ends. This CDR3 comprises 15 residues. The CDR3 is CASSPGQRGGQPQHF. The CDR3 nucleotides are TGTGCCAGCAGCCCAGGACAGCGCGGGGGTCAGCCCCAGCATTTT.

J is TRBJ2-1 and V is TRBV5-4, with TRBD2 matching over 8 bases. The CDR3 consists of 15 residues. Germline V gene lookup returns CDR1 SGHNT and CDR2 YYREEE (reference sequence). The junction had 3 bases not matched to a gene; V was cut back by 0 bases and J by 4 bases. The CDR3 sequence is CASSLASGRYNEQFF. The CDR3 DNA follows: TGTGCCAGCAGCTTGGCTAGCGGGCGATACAATGAGCAGTTCTTC.

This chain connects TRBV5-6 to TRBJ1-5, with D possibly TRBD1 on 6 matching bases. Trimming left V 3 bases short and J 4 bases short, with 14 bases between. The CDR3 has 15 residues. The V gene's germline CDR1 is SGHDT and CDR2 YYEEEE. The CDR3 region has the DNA TGTGCCAGCAGCTCCTCCACAGGGATTAATCAGCCCCAGCATTTT. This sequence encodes CASSSSTGINQPQHF. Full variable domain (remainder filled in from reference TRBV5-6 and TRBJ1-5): DAGVTQSPTHLIKTRGQQVTLRCSPKSGHDTVSWYQQALGQGPQFIFQYYEEEERQRGNFPDRFSGHQFPNYSSELNVNALLLGDSALYLCASSSSTGINQPQHFGDGTRLSIL.

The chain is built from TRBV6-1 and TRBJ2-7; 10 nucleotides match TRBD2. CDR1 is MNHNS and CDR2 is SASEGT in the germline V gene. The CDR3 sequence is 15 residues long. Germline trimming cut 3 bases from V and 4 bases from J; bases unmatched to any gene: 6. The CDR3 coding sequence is TGTGCCAGCAGTGAGCGGCCGGGACTAGCGTACGAGCAGTACTTC. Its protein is CASSERPGLAYEQYF.

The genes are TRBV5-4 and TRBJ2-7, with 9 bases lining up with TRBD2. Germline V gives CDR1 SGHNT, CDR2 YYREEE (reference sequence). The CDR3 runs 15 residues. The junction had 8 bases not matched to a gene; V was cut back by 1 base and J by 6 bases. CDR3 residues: CASSLSLAGSGEQYF. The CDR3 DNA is TGTGCCAGCAGCTTGAGTCTAGCGGGGAGCGGCGAGCAGTACTTC.

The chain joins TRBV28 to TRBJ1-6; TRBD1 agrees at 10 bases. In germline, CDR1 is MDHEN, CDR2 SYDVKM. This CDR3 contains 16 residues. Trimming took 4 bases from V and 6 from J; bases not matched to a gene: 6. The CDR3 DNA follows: TGTGCCAGCAGTTCCCCCGGGGACAGGGGTAATTCACCCCTCCACTTT. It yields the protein CASSSPGDRGNSPLHF. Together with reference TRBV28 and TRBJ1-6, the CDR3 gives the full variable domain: DVKVTQSSRYLVKRTGEKVFLECVQDMDHENMFWYRQDPGLGLRLIYFSYDVKMKEKGDIPEGYSVSREKKERFSLILESASTNQTSMYLCASSSPGDRGNSPLHFGNGTRLTVT.

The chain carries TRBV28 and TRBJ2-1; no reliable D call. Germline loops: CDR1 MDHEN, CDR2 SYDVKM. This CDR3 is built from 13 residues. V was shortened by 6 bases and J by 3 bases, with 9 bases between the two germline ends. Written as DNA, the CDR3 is TGTGCCAGCAGCCCCCTTGTCTACAATGAGCAGTTCTTC. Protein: CASSPLVYNEQFF. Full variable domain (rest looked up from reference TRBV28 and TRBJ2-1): DVKVTQSSRYLVKRTGEKVFLECVQDMDHENMFWYRQDPGLGLRLIYFSYDVKMKEKGDIPEGYSVSREKKERFSLILESASTNQTSMYLCASSPLVYNEQFFGPGTRLTVL.